These 10 T cell receptor beta chains came from one sample sequenced in a study of CXCR3-negative and CXCR3-positive naive CD8 T cells. The TRB libraries of cDNA were built by UMI-labeled 5' RACE. TCRdb reprocessed the 5' RACE reads and keeps a single row for each CDR3 protein, giving no DNA. This table holds tens of thousands of distinct CDR3 sequences. Sequenced: memory CD8+ T cells from blood. The receptors originated from a human donor in good health. Some clones in this sample may be carry-over from other donors' samples.

The rearrangement links TRBV20-1 to TRBJ2-1. CDR3 length equals 14 residues. CDR1 DFQATT and CDR2 SNEGSKA come from the germline V gene (reference sequence). CDR3 loop: CSATDGSSYNEQFF.

V usage is TRBV13 and J usage is TRBJ2-3; TCRdb reports TRBD2, a call that lacks DNA to check it against. The CDR3 length is 18 residues. The germline gives CDR1 PRHDT, CDR2 FYEKMQ (reference sequence). The CDR3 region is CASSLGTSGLGSTDTQYF.

The genes are TRBV7-7 and TRBJ2-7; TCRdb's D call, TRBD1, is unchecked because there is no DNA. The germline gives CDR1 SSHAT, CDR2 FNYEAQ (reference sequence). CDR3 length: 15 amino acids. The CDR3 loop reads CASSPSLSQGYEQYF.

This chain uses TRBV28 with TRBJ2-1; TCRdb designates TRBD1, a call that cannot be tested without DNA. The CDR3 has 16 residues. Germline V gene data show CDR1 as MDHEN and CDR2 as SYDVKM. The chain's CDR3 is CASRPTRGLEYNEQFF.

The chain uses TRBV28 and TRBJ2-1; TCRdb reports TRBD1, a call that lacks DNA to check it against. The V gene's germline CDR1 is MDHEN and CDR2 SYDVKM. This CDR3 region has 15 residues. The chain's CDR3 is CASSPGREIHNEQFF. The whole variable domain, remainder taken from reference TRBV28 and TRBJ2-1, is DVKVTQSSRYLVKRTGEKVFLECVQDMDHENMFWYRQDPGLGLRLIYFSYDVKMKEKGDIPEGYSVSREKKERFSLILESASTNQTSMYLCASSPGREIHNEQFFGPGTRLTVL.

The chain recombines TRBV27 with TRBJ1-5; no DNA is available, so the TRBD1 call from TCRdb remains unchecked. CDR3 size: 15 residues. Germline V gene sequence: CDR1 MNHEY, CDR2 SMNVEV (reference sequence). This chain's CDR3 is CASSPSGGSLQPQHF.

The chain is built from TRBV5-3 and TRBJ2-1; TCRdb's assignment of TRBD2 cannot be checked, as there is no DNA. TRBV5-3 is noted as an ORF with a role that remains uncertain. This CDR3 comprises 16 residues. The CDR3 loop is CARSARGLAGYNEQFF.

The chain recombines TRBV28 with TRBJ2-5; TCRdb outputs TRBD1, but without DNA this stays unchecked. Germline CDR1 and CDR2: MDHEN and SYDVKM. The CDR3 has 15 amino acids. This CDR3 is CASVGQAPLQETQYF.

CDR3: CSVRDITEAFF. The genes are TRBV29-1 and TRBJ1-1; with no DNA, the TCRdb D assignment of TRBD1 cannot be verified. CDR3 length: 11 residues. Germline values: CDR1 SQVTM, CDR2 ANQGSEA.

The chain couples TRBV4-3 to TRBJ2-1; TCRdb's assignment of TRBD2 cannot be checked, as there is no DNA. Germline CDR1 LGHNA, CDR2 YSLEER. The CDR3 is 16 residues long. This chain's CDR3 is CASSQDPSGGVNEQFF.